The 22 T cell receptor beta chains given below trace back to one sample, sequenced in a study of CD8+ T cells in alopecia areata. The treatment denotes: oral pan-JAK inhibitor, 5-10 mg twice daily. RNA, once extracted, was reverse transcribed into cDNA for use as the sequencing template. The table came from immunoSEQ multiplex PCR; TCRdb's copy has only in-frame clones and leaves some out. The repertoire holds around 190,000 clones, roughly 60% seen once, with about 1.3% in the top ten. Sequenced material: CD4+ T cells sorted from blood, taken at week 49, from a patient treated with tofacitinib. The receptor set was obtained from a human donor with alopecia areata.

The chain joins TRBV6-6 to TRBJ1-1; D is perhaps TRBD1 (5 bases). This CDR3 is built from 13 residues. Trimming pared 9 bases from V and 2 bases from J, leaving 13 bases between. Germline lookup yields CDR1 MNHNY and CDR2 SVGAGI (reference sequence). The CDR3 region has the DNA TGTGCCAGTGCGCGGGGGATAAACACTGAAGCTTTCTTT. Translated, it gives CASARGINTEAFF.

This clone has just a few counts. The rearrangement joins TRBV29-1 to TRBJ2-4, with D perhaps being TRBD1 or TRBD2 (6 bases each). The CDR3 extends over 13 amino acids. Germline CDR1 SQVTM, CDR2 ANQGSEA. V was shortened by 6 bases and J by 1 base, with 10 bases between the two germline ends. The CDR3 is CSVTGRAKNIQYF. CDR3 coding DNA: TGCAGCGTAACAGGGAGGGCCAAAAACATTCAGTACTTC.

V and J are TRBV29-1 and TRBJ1-5, with D maybe TRBD1 (5 bases). Germline V gene data show CDR1 as SQVTM and CDR2 as ANQGSEA. The CDR3 is made up of 11 amino acids. V was trimmed by 0 bases and J by 11 bases, leaving 8 bases between them. CDR3 nucleotides: TGCAGCGTTGAAGATACGGGGGCCCAGCATTTT. Protein sequence: CSVEDTGAQHF.

The rearrangement joins TRBV7-2 to TRBJ1-2; TRBD1 agrees at 7 bases. The trim removed 5 bases at V and 8 bases at J, leaving 14 bases unmatched. There are 15 residues in the CDR3. Germline loops: CDR1 SGHTA, CDR2 FQGNSA. The CDR3 sequence: CASSERGMTGRGYTF. DNA of the CDR3: TGTGCCAGCAGCGAACGGGGCATGACAGGGAGAGGCTACACCTTC.

The V call is TRBV29-1, the J call TRBJ2-7; possible D gene TRBD2, 6 bases. CDR1 and CDR2 (germline): SQVTM, ANQGSEA. The CDR3 has 11 amino acids. Trimming took off 8 bases at V and 9 bases at J, with 17 bases between the two ends. CDR3 DNA: TGCAGCTTCTACCAAGGGACTGTGCAGTACTTC. Amino acids: CSFYQGTVQYF.

The genes are TRBV30 and TRBJ1-2; 9 bases are a match to TRBD1. V gave up 4 bases and J gave up 6 bases; unmatched junction bases: 9. In germline, CDR1 is GTSNPN, CDR2 SVGIG (reference sequence). The CDR3 sequence is 14 residues long. CDR3 residues: CAWMPGQGIDGYTF. The CDR3, as DNA: TGTGCCTGGATGCCGGGACAGGGAATTGATGGCTACACCTTC.

This clone has just a few counts. The CDR3 DNA is TGTGCCAGCAGCCCCTCCCAGACTAGCCGGGAGGAGCAGTACTTC. Encoded protein: CASSPSQTSREEQYF. V is TRBV7-2 and J is TRBJ2-7, with TRBD2 matching over 7 bases. Germline-derived CDR1 and CDR2 are SGHTA and FQGNSA. This CDR3 is 15 amino acids long. V lost 5 bases and J lost 7; bases outside the gene matches: 14.

This clone was seen a handful of times. The V call is TRBV29-1, the J call TRBJ2-7; D unclear. V lost 0 bases and J lost 0, with 18 bases in between. This CDR3 is built from 17 residues. CDR1 and CDR2 from the germline V gene are SQVTM and ANQGSEA. CDR3: CSVEDAGLLGSSYEQYF. The CDR3 DNA reads as TGCAGCGTTGAAGATGCTGGGCTGTTGGGAAGCTCCTACGAGCAGTACTTC.

This clone has just one count. The CDR3 reads CASSSGRSLSNSPLHF. The CDR3 DNA reads TGTGCCAGCAGCTCCGGCCGCTCGCTATCTAATTCACCCCTCCACTTT. The chain couples TRBV7-9 to TRBJ1-6, with D uncertain. The CDR3 has 16 amino acids. The germline V gene has CDR1 SEHNR and CDR2 FQNEAQ (reference sequence). Trimming left V 4 bases short and J 6 bases short, with 16 bases between.

This chain connects TRBV29-1 to TRBJ1-5; TRBD1 agrees at 10 bases. V was pared by 6 bases and J by 5 bases, with 7 bases of the junction left unmatched. From germline, CDR1 is SQVTM and CDR2 ANQGSEA. The CDR3 contains 14 residues. The CDR3 DNA reads TGCAGCGTCGCCACCGGGACAGGGGATCAGCCCCAGCATTTT. Translating it yields CSVATGTGDQPQHF.

V usage is TRBV5-1 and J usage is TRBJ1-6; a weak D match, TRBD1 (5 bases). V dropped 4 bases and J dropped 8 bases, with 16 bases sitting between them. CDR3 length: 15 residues. Germline CDR1 reads SGHRS; CDR2 reads YFSETQ. This CDR3 reads CASSDRQIHDSPLHF. Written as DNA, the CDR3 is TGCGCCAGCAGCGATCGACAGATCCACGATTCACCCCTCCACTTT.

The chain couples TRBV9 to TRBJ2-5; D may correspond to TRBD1 or TRBD2 (5 bases each). CDR3 length: 15 amino acids. The ends were cut back, 3 bases at V and 7 bases at J, with 19 bases in the middle. The germline CDR1 and CDR2 sequences are SGDLS and YYNGEE. Here the CDR3 reads CASSAKGSFGATQYF. The CDR3 DNA reads TGTGCCAGCAGCGCCAAGGGCTCGTTCGGGGCGACCCAGTACTTC.

The chain couples TRBV18 to TRBJ1-2; 7 positions agree with TRBD1. Germline CDR1 and CDR2: KGHSH and LQKENI. J lost 5 bases, V lost 4 bases, and 10 bases had no gene match. The CDR3 sequence is 15 residues long. The CDR3 is CASSQQGNAGYGYTF. CDR3 nucleotide sequence: TGTGCCAGCTCACAACAGGGGAACGCTGGTTATGGCTACACCTTC.

The chain carries TRBV30 and TRBJ2-7, with TRBD1 matching over 8 bases. Germline V gives CDR1 GTSNPN, CDR2 SVGIG (reference sequence). Trimming cost V 3 bases and J 4 bases; bases outside gene matches: 8. The CDR3 covers 14 residues. As DNA, the CDR3 is TGTGCCTGGAGCTCAGGGGGCCTAATTTACGAGCAGTACTTC. This translates into CAWSSGGLIYEQYF.

This chain connects TRBV9 to TRBJ1-6, with a possible D match to TRBD1 (5 bases). V was cut by 0 bases and J by 4 bases, with 14 bases left in between. The CDR3 is made up of 17 amino acids. Per germline, CDR1 SGDLS and CDR2 YYNGEE. The CDR3 coding sequence is TGTGCCAGCAGCGTAGCGGCGACAGAGCCTTATAATTCACCCCTCCACTTT. Translated: CASSVAATEPYNSPLHF.

This clone was seen a few times. The genes are TRBV11-2 and TRBJ2-5, with D possibly being TRBD1 or TRBD2 (6 bases each). The germline V gene encodes CDR1 SGHAT and CDR2 FQNNGV. V was clipped by 5 bases and J by 5 bases, with 15 bases between them. The CDR3 length is 14 residues. DNA for the CDR3: TGTGCCAGCAGCCCCGGGGGCTCGGGGGAGACCCAGTACTTC. Its protein is CASSPGGSGETQYF.

Only a few counts were recorded for this clone. The gene calls are TRBV20-1 and TRBJ2-3; no clear D. Germline-derived CDR1 and CDR2 are DFQATT and SNEGSKA (reference sequence). The V end was cut by 3 bases, the J end by 4 bases, with 2 bases between. The CDR3 loop spans 10 amino acids. CDR3 DNA sequence: TGCAGTGCTAGTGCAGATACGCAGTATTTT. Its translation is CSASADTQYF.

V and J are TRBV29-1 and TRBJ2-5, with D perhaps matching TRBD1 or TRBD2 (6 bases each). This CDR3 has 15 amino acids. CDR1 is SQVTM and CDR2 is ANQGSEA in the germline V gene. V shed 7 bases and J shed 4 bases, with 22 bases lying between them. The CDR3: CSACRPPGAPETQYF. Here the CDR3 DNA reads TGCAGCGCTTGTAGACCGCCGGGGGCCCCAGAGACCCAGTACTTC.

This clone was counted a single time. The gene calls are TRBV27 and TRBJ2-7, with TRBD1 identical over 9 bases. This CDR3 is built from 15 residues. The V segment lost 5 bases and the J segment 4 bases; nucleotides outside the gene matches: 9. CDR1 and CDR2 from the germline V gene are MNHEY and SMNVEV (reference sequence). In nucleotides, the CDR3 is TGTGCCAGCAGTCCCGGACAGGGGAAGGGGTACGAGCAGTACTTC. It codes for CASSPGQGKGYEQYF.

V usage is TRBV30 and J usage is TRBJ1-2; no reliable D call. The CDR3 is 13 residues long. Trimming took 0 bases from V and 6 from J, leaving 11 bases between them. In germline, CDR1 is GTSNPN, CDR2 SVGIG (reference sequence). CDR3 protein: CAWSVVDTHGYTF. The CDR3 nucleotides read TGTGCCTGGAGTGTGGTAGACACTCATGGCTACACCTTC.

On this clone: Other DNA sequences within the sample encode an identical CDR3. The chain carries TRBV29-1 and TRBJ2-7, with D maybe TRBD1 (5 bases). CDR1 is SQVTM, CDR2 ANQGSEA, per germline. Trimming removed 7 bases at V and 0 bases at J, with 7 bases between. CDR3 size: 11 residues. The CDR3 protein is CSGRDSYEQYF. The CDR3 coding sequence is TGCAGCGGCAGGGACTCCTACGAGCAGTACTTC.

The V call is TRBV2, the J call TRBJ1-6, with a weak D call TRBD1 (5 bases). CDR3 length: 18 amino acids. The V end lost 3 bases, the J end lost 0 bases, and 15 bases lay between the germline ends. Germline loops: CDR1 SNHLY, CDR2 FYNNEI. CDR3 protein: CASSEWGRKSSYNSPLHF. CDR3 nucleotides: TGTGCCAGCAGTGAGTGGGGCCGAAAGAGCTCCTATAATTCACCCCTCCACTTT.